This T cell receptor (beta chain) was obtained from a study of T-cell memory formation after mild COVID-19 (dated by TCRdb to the early 2020s). About the study as a whole: Most TCR sequence clusters were specific to one of the two donors. In a couple of donors, T-cell clones that expanded and contracted after mild COVID-19 were followed by sequencing TCRalpha and TCRbeta repertoires longitudinally. The cohort was made up of two young adult volunteers, one female and one male, who were previously healthy.

Sequencing used an Illumina NovaSeq 6000. cDNA libraries for TCRalpha and TCRbeta were prepared by 5'RACE using constant-segment primers, with sample barcodes and unique molecular identifiers added. RNA was extracted from every sample with Trizol reagent. The libraries were amplified in two PCR steps, and the second step added a second sample barcode and Illumina TruSeq adapters. The libraries were sequenced on an Illumina NovaSeq using 2 x 150 bp paired-end reads. The original pipeline was this. The reads were demultiplexed and collapsed into UMI-guided consensus sequences using migec v1.2.7. Using mixcr v2.1.11, UMI consensuses were aligned to TRA and TRB V and J templates and then assembled into clonotypes. Expanded or contracted clonotypes were those called significant by both edgeR and NoisET, with noise models trained on biological replicates. For edgeR calls, the thresholds were a false discovery rate-adjusted p below 0.01 and a log2 fold-change of 1. As an exploratory analysis of dynamics, PCA with hierarchical clustering was applied to max-normalized trajectories of the 1000 most abundant clonotypes. Separately sequenced CD4+ and CD8+ repertoires were used to assign a CD4 or CD8 phenotype to each responding clone. Using fastp at Q25 and MiXCR, TCRdb reprocessed the public reads and kept productive beta chains. When rows share a CDR3 protein, they turn into one entry using the most common DNA and genes. TCRdb's processing, not the authors', yielded these V and J calls. For this sample there are roughly 410,000 distinct CDR3 sequences; approximately 25% appear just once. The leading ten clones occupy around 8.7% of the sample.

Broad study findings and their caveats: Contracting CD4+ clones were located mainly in the CM and EM memory subsets, whereas CD8+ clones were found to be enriched in EMRA. The detection of some responding clones in pre-infection memory suggests that pre-existing cross-reactive memory T cells joined the SARS-CoV-2 response. From day 15 to 85, contracting clones showed balanced CD4/CD8 phenotypes, whereas a second wave of clones that expanded from day 15 to 37 leaned towards CD4+. The study covered only a couple of mild cases, and larger cohorts including severe cases with pre-infection samples were considered necessary. The second-wave clones that peaked on day 37 were not confirmed to be SARS-CoV-2 specific.

Ficoll-Paque density gradient centrifugation was used to isolate PBMCs. On this clonotype itself: Its binding antigen is unknown. No base quality information exists; no much larger clone differs at one position.

The material sequenced was PBMCs or a T cell subset sorted from them (not recorded which). This clonotype originated in an adult woman who had mild COVID-19 (a few samples of this study predate the infection). The sample titles of this study are shuffled in the database, so cell type and time point are left out; the donor was told from shared clones.

The CDR3 reads as follows: CASSQLGDYNSPLHF. The base sequence is TGCGCCAGCAGCCAGCTCGGAGACTATAATTCACCCCTCCACTTT. The sequence links TRBV4-1 to TRBJ1-6; confidence is insufficient to name the D gene. CDR1 MGHRA and CDR2 YSYEKL were looked up in the germline V gene. Trimming costs V 3 bases and J 3 bases, and their ends lie 9 bases apart. The CDR3 runs 15 amino acids, cysteine and phenylalanine included. This entry keeps only the CDR3 DNA: 45 bases, framed from base 1.